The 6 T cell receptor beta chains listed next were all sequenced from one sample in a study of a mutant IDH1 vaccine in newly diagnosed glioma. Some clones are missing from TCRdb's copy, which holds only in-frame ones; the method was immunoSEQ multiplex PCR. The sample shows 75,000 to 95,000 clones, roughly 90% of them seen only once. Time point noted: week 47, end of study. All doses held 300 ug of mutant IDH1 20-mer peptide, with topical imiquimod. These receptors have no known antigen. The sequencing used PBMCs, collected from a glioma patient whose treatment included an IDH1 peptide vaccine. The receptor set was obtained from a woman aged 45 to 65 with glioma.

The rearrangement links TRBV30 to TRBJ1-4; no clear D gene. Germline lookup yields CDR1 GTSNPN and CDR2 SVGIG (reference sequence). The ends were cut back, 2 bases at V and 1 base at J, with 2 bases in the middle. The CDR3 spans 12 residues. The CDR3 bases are TGTGCCTGGAGTTTAACTAATGAAAAACTGTTTTTT. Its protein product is CAWSLTNEKLFF.

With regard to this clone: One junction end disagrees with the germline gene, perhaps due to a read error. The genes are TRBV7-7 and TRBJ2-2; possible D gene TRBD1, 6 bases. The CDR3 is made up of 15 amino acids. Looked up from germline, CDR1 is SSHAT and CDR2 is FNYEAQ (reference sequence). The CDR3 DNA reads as TGTGCTAGCAGCCCGACAGGTTTTAACACCGGGGAGCTGTTTTTT. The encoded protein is CASSPTGFNTGELFF.

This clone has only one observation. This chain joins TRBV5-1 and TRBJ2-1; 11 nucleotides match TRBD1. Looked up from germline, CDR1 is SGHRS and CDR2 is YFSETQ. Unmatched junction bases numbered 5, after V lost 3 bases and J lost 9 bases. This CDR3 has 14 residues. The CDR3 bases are TGCGCCAGCAGCTCTCGGACAGGGGGCACTGAGCAGTTCTTC. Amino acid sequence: CASSSRTGGTEQFF. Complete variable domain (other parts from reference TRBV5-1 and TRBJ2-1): KAGVTQTPRYLIKTRGQQVTLSCSPISGHRSVSWYQQTPGQGLQFLFEYFSETQRNKGNFPGRFSGRQFSNSRSEMNVSTLELGDSALYLCASSSRTGGTEQFFGPGTRLTVL.

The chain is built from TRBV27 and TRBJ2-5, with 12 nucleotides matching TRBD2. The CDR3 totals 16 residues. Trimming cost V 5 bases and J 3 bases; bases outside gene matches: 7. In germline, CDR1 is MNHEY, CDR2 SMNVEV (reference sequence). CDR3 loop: CASSLLTSGSKETQYF. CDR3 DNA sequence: TGTGCCAGCAGTCTTTTGACTAGCGGGAGTAAAGAGACCCAGTACTTC.

The CDR3 region has the DNA TGTGCCAGCAGCTTAAAACAGGCGGCCGGCCTATATGGCTACACCTTC. It codes for CASSLKQAAGLYGYTF. The rearrangement joins TRBV9 to TRBJ1-2; the D gene is possibly TRBD1 (5 bases). The CDR3 has 16 amino acids. Germline V CDR1 and CDR2: SGDLS, YYNGEE. V was pared by 4 bases and J by 5 bases, with 21 bases between.

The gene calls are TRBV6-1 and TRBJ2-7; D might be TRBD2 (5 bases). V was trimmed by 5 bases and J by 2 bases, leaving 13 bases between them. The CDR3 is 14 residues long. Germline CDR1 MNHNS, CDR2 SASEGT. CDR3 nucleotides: TGTGCCAGCAGTAAGGACTGGCCGACCTACGAGCAGTACTTC. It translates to CASSKDWPTYEQYF.